This passage covers 5 T cell receptor beta chains from one sample sequenced in a study of cytomegalovirus exposure and HLA in healthy donors. The PCR contained 60 Vbeta and 13 Jbeta primers. Here immunoSEQ multiplex PCR was the method, and the copy in TCRdb shows in-frame clones only, minus some. Among over 150,000 clones listed, around 73% were seen once. Sequenced sample: PBMCs. Receptor source: a woman younger than 45 in good health and CMV-seronegative.

The chain is built from TRBV11-1 and TRBJ2-7, with D perhaps TRBD2 (5 bases). The germline gives CDR1 SGHAT, CDR2 FQDESV (reference sequence). There are 15 residues in the CDR3. V was shortened by 1 base and J by 0 bases, with 10 bases between the two germline ends. The CDR3 DNA sequence: TGTGCCAGCAGCTTAGTAGCGCCGAGCTCCTACGAGCAGTACTTC. Protein: CASSLVAPSSYEQYF. Looking up the rest from reference TRBV11-1 and TRBJ2-7 gives the full variable domain: EAEVAQSPRYKITEKSQAVAFWCDPISGHATLYWYRQILGQGPELLVQFQDESVVDDSQLPKDRFSAERLKGVDSTLKIQPAELGDSAMYLCASSLVAPSSYEQYFGPGTRLTVT.

The chain has TRBV7-9 and TRBJ1-1; D is undetermined. Trimming left V 5 bases short and J 5 bases short, with 6 bases between. The CDR3 covers 11 residues. Germline CDR1 is SEHNR and CDR2 is FQNEAQ (reference sequence). This CDR3 is CASSRETEAFF. The CDR3 coding sequence is TGTGCCAGCAGCCGCGAGACTGAAGCTTTCTTT. Full variable domain (missing parts from reference TRBV7-9 and TRBJ1-1): DTGVSQNPRHKITKRGQNVTFRCDPISEHNRLYWYRQTLGQGPEFLTYFQNEAQLEKSRLLSDRFSAERPKGSFSTLEIQRTEQGDSAMYLCASSRETEAFFGQGTRLTVV.

The V call is TRBV10-3, the J call TRBJ2-1; 11 positions match TRBD1. The CDR3 covers 15 residues. Germline CDR1 and CDR2: ENHRY and SYGVKD. With V trimmed by 7 bases and J by 7 bases, 9 bases remained unmatched. CDR3 residues: CAITAGTGGFNEQFF. The CDR3 DNA follows: TGTGCCATCACCGCCGGGACAGGGGGTTTTAATGAGCAGTTCTTC.

This chain joins TRBV4-2 and TRBJ1-5; D gene unclear. The CDR3 has 15 residues. Looked up from germline, CDR1 is LGHNA and CDR2 is YNFKEQ. Trimming removed 0 bases at V and 4 bases at J, with 10 bases between. This CDR3 reads CASSQEFLGNQPQHF. The CDR3 DNA sequence: TGTGCCAGCAGCCAAGAATTTCTCGGGAATCAGCCCCAGCATTTT.

V is TRBV2 and J is TRBJ1-3, with D unclear. The germline CDR1 and CDR2 sequences are SNHLY and FYNNEI. Trimming took 5 bases from V and 4 from J, leaving 18 bases between them. This CDR3 comprises 16 residues. The CDR3 nucleotides are TGTGCCAGCAGTTTTAATCGTGAGGGATCAGGAAACACCATATATTTT. Its translation: CASSFNREGSGNTIYF.